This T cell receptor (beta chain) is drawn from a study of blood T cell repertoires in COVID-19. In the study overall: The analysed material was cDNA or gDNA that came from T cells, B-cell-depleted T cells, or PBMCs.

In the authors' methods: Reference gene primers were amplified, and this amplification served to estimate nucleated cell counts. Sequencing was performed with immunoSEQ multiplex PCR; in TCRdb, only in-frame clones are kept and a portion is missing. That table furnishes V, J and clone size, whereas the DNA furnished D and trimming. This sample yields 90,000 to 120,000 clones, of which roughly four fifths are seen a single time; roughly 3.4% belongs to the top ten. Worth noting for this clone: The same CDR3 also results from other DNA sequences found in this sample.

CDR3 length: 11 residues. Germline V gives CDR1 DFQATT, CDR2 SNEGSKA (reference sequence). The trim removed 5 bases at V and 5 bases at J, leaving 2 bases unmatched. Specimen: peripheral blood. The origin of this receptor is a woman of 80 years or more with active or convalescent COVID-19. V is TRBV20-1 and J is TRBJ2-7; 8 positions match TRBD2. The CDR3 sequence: CSASSGHEQYF. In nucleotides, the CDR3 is TGCAGTGCTTCTAGCGGGCACGAGCAGTACTTC.